This TCR beta chain appears in the sequencing data of a study of blood T cell repertoires in COVID-19 (dated by TCRdb to between 2020 and 2021). Regarding the complete study: Samples covering the acute and convalescent phases of COVID-19 were provided by collaborators in the United States, Italy and Spain. The material from the prospective study consisted of cDNA or gDNA derived from T cells, B-cell-depleted T cells, or PBMCs. Subjects who had been exposed to COVID-19, were actively infected with it, or had recovered from it provided the deeply sampled blood TCRbeta repertoires that made up the dataset. The repertoires were made available in a free public database intended to serve as a resource for research on the immune response to SARS-CoV-2. Samples were obtained from the ongoing ImmuneRACE study (first 160 participants) and from about 1,300 subjects provided by 6 global collaborators. The sample metadata nearly always contained a de-identified subject ID, COVID-19 status, age in years and sex. Where HLA class I and class II types were available, the types were taken from metadata supplied by the sample provider, not from assay-based typing. Summary of the overall study and its limitations: The amount of clinical and demographic metadata varied by source and participant and was provided uncurated.

The V and J ends are trimmed by 3 bases and 3 bases, leaving 12 bases between them. The CDR3 goes from the cysteine to the phenylalanine over 14 residues. This entry keeps only the CDR3 DNA: 42 bases, framed from base 1. CDR1 and CDR2 are read off the germline V gene as SGDLS and YYNGEE. The immunoSEQ Assay, a bias-controlled multiplex PCR, was used to amplify TCRbeta CDR3 regions from genomic DNA. The authors processed their data as follows. Within the assay, amplification of reference gene primers was used to estimate how many nucleated cells each sample contained. To quantify the absolute abundance of each unique TCRbeta CDR3 rearrangement, sequence reads were collapsed and filtered. For each sample, productive Simpson clonality was calculated as the square root of Simpson's diversity index over productive rearrangements. TCRdb re-hosts the immuneACCESS table, in-frame sequences only. Its copies lack some clones; in the studies checked, an unresolved V gene accounts for under half of them, and the cause for the rest is not known. Clonal size and the V and J genes are those of that table, whereas D and trimming came from the DNA. The sample table holds fewer than 150,000 clones, of which about four fifths were seen once. About 13% of the sample is in the top ten clones.

Each collaborating institution followed its own protocols to collect whole blood in K2EDTA tubes. Collaborator samples were shipped for TCRbeta analysis as frozen whole blood, isolated PBMCs, or DNA extracted from either sample type. With regard to this clone: Its antigen remains unidentified. Nothing much larger sits one base from this clone, and base qualities are not available.

The rearrangement combines TRBV9 with TRBJ2-5; possibly the D gene is TRBD1, per 5 matching bases. This TCR derives from a human donor in a cohort sampled during active COVID-19. The specimen was peripheral blood. At the DNA level, the sequence is TGTGCCAGCAGCGCGACAGCTTACGAAGAGACCCAGTACTTC. Translated, it gives CASSATAYEETQYF.